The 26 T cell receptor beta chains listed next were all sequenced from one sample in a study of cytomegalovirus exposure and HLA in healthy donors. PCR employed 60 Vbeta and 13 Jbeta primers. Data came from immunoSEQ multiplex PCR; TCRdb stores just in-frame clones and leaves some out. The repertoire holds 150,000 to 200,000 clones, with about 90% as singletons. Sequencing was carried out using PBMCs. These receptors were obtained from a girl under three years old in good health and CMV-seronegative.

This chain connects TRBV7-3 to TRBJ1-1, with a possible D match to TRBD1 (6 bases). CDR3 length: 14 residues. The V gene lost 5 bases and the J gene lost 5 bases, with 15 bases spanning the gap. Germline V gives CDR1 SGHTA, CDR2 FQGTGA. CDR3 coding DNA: TGTGCCAGCAGCCCCTCAGGGGTGGGAACTGAAGCTTTCTTT. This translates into CASSPSGVGTEAFF.

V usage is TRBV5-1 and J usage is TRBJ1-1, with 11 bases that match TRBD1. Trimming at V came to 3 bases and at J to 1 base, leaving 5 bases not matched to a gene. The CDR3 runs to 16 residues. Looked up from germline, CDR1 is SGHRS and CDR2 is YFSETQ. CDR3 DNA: TGCGCCAGCAGCTGGGGGACAGGGGGACCGAACACTGAAGCTTTCTTT. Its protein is CASSWGTGGPNTEAFF.

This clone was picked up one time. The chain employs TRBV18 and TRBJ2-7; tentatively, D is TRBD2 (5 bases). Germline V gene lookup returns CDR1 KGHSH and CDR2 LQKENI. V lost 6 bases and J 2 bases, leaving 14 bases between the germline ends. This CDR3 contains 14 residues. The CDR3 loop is CASSEGLATYEQYF. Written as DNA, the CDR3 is TGTGCCAGCTCCGAGGGTCTAGCTACCTACGAGCAGTACTTC.

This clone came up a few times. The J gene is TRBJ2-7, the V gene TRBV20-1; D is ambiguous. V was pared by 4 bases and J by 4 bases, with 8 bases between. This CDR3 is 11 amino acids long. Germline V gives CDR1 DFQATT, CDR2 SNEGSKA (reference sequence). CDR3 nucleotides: TGCAGTGCTAAACCCGGGTACGAGCAGTACTTC. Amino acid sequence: CSAKPGYEQYF.

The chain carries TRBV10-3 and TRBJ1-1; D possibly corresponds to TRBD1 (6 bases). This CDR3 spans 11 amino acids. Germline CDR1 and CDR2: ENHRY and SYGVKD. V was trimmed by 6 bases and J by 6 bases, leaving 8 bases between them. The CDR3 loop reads CAIRQGPEAFF. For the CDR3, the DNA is TGTGCCATCAGACAGGGCCCTGAAGCTTTCTTT.

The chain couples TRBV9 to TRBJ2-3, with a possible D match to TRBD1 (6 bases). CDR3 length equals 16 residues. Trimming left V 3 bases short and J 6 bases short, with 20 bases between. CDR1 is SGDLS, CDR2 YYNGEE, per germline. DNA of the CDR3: TGTGCCAGCAGCGCCGAGTCTAGGACAGCTTGGGATACGCAGTATTTT. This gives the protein CASSAESRTAWDTQYF.

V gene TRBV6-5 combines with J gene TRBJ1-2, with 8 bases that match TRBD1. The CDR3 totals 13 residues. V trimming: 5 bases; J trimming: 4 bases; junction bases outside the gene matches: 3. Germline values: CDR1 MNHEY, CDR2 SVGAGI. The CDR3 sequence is CASSGDRFYGYTF. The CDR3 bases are TGTGCCAGCAGTGGGGACAGGTTCTATGGCTACACCTTC.

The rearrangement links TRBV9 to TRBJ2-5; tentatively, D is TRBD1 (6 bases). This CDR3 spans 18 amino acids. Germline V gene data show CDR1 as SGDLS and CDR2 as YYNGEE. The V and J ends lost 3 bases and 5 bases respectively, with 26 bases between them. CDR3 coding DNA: TGTGCCAGCAGCGGTCCCCCGGGTGACAGGAACGCCTGGGAGACCCAGTACTTC. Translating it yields CASSGPPGDRNAWETQYF. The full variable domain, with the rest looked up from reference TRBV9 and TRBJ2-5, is DSGVTQTPKHLITATGQRVTLRCSPRSGDLSVYWYQQSLDQGLQFLIQYYNGEERAKGNILERFSAQQFPDLHSELNLSSLELGDSALYFCASSGPPGDRNAWETQYFGPGTRLLVL.

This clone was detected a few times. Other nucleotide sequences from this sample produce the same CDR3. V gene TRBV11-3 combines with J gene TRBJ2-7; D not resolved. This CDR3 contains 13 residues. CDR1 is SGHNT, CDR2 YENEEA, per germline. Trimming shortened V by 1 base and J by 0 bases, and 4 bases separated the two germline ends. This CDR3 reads CASSLGSSYEQYF. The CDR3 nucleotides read TGTGCCAGCAGCTTAGGGAGCTCCTACGAGCAGTACTTC.

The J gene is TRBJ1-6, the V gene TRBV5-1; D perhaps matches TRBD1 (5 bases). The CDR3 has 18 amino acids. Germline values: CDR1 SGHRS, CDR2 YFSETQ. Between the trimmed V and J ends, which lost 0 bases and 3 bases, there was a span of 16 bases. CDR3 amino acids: CASSLAGWGANYNSPLHF. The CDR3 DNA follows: TGCGCCAGCAGCTTGGCCGGGTGGGGCGCCAACTATAATTCACCCCTCCACTTT.

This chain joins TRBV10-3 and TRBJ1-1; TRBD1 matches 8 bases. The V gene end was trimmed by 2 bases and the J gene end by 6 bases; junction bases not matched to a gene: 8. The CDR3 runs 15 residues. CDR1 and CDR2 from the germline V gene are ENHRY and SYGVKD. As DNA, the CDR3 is TGTGCCATCAGTGAGGGGGAGAACAGGGGGGCTGAAGCTTTCTTT. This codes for CAISEGENRGAEAFF.

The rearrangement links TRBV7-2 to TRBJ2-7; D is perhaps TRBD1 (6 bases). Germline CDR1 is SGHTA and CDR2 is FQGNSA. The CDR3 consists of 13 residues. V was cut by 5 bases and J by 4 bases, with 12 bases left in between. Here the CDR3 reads CASSHIGQYEQYF. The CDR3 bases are TGTGCCAGCAGCCACATAGGACAGTACGAGCAGTACTTC. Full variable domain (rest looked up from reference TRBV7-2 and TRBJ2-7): GAGVSQSPSNKVTEKGKDVELRCDPISGHTALYWYRQSLGQGLEFLIYFQGNSAPDKSGLPSDRFSAERTGGSVSTLTIQRTQQEDSAVYLCASSHIGQYEQYFGPGTRLTVT.

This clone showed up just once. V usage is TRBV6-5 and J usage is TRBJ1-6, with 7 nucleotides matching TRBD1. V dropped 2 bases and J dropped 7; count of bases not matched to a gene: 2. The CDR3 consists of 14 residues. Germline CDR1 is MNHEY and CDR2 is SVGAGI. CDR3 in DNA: TGTGCCAGCAGTTACAGGGGGCCAAATTCACCCCTCCACTTT. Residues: CASSYRGPNSPLHF.

CDR3 DNA sequence: TGTGCCAGCAGCCCCTCGGGAAATACGCAGTATTTT. Encoded protein: CASSPSGNTQYF. V usage is TRBV9 and J usage is TRBJ2-3; D is possibly TRBD2 (5 bases). In germline, CDR1 is SGDLS, CDR2 YYNGEE. Deletions cut 4 bases from V and 7 bases from J, with 10 bases between. The CDR3 spans 12 residues. Variable domain in full (rest from reference TRBV9 and TRBJ2-3): DSGVTQTPKHLITATGQRVTLRCSPRSGDLSVYWYQQSLDQGLQFLIQYYNGEERAKGNILERFSAQQFPDLHSELNLSSLELGDSALYFCASSPSGNTQYFGPGTRLTVL.

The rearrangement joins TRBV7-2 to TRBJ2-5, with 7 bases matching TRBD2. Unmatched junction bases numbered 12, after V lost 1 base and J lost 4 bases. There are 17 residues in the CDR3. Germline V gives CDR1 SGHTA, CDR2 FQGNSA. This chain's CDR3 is CASSLGYWGGLGETQYF. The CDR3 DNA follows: TGTGCCAGCAGCTTAGGGTATTGGGGGGGATTGGGAGAGACCCAGTACTTC.

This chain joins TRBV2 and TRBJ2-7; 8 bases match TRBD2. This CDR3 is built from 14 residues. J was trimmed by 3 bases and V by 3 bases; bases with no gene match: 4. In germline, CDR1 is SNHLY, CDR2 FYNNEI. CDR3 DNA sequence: TGTGCCAGCAGTGAGGCGGGGGGACTCTACGAGCAGTACTTC. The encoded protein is CASSEAGGLYEQYF.

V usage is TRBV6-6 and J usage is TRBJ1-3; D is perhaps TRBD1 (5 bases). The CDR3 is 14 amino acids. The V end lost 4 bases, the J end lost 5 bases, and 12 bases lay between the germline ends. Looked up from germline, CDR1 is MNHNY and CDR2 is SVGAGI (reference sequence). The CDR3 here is CASSLQDVRNTIYF. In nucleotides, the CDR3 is TGTGCCAGCAGTTTACAGGACGTAAGAAACACCATATATTTT.

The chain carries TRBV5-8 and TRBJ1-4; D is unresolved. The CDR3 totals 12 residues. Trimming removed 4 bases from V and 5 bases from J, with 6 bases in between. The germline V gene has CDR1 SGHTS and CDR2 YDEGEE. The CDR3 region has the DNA TGTGCCAGCAGCCGGGAAAATGAAAAACTGTTTTTT. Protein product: CASSRENEKLFF.

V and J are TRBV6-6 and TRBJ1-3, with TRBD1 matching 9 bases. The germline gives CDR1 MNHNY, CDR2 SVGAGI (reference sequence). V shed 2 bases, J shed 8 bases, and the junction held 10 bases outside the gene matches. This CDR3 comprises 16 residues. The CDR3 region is CASSYAMGTGRHTIYF. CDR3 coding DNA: TGTGCCAGCAGTTACGCGATGGGGACAGGGAGGCACACCATATATTTT.

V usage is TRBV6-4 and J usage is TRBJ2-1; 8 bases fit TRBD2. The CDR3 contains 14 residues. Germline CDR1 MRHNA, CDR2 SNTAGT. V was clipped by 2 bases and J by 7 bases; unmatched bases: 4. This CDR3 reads CASSDGTRGNEQFF. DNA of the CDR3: TGTGCCAGCAGTGACGGGACTAGAGGGAATGAGCAGTTCTTC.

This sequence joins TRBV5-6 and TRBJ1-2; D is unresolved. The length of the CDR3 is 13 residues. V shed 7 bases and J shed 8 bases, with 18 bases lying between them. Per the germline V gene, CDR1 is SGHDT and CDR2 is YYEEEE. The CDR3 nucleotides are TGTGCCAGCGGCCTAGTCATGGATTCCGGCTACACCTTC. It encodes CASGLVMDSGYTF.

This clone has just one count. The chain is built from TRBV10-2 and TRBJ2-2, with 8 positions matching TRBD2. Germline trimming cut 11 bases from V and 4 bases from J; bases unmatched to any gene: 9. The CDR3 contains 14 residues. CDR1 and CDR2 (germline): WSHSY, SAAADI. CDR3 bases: TGCGCCTCCCAGGTACGGGAGGGCACCGGGGAGCTGTTTTTT. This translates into CASQVREGTGELFF.

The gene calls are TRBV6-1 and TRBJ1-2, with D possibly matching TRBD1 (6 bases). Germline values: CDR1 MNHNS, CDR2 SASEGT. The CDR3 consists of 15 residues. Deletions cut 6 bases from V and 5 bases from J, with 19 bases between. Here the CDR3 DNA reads TGTGCCAGCAGCCTCCGGGCAGGGGTAGGATATGGCTACACCTTC. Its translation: CASSLRAGVGYGYTF.

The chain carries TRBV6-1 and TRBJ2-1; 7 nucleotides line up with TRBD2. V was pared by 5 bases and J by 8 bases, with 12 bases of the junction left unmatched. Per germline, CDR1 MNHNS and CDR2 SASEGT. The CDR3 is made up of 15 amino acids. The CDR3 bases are TGTGCCAGCAGTCCCCGATGGCGGGAGTTTCATGAGCAGTTCTTC. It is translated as CASSPRWREFHEQFF.

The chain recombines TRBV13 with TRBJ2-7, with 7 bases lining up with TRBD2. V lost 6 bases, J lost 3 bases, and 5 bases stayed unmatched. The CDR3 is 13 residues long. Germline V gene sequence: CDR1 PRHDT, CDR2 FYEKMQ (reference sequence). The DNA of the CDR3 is TGTGCCAGCAGAGGAGCGGGGCTCTACGAGCAGTACTTC. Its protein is CASRGAGLYEQYF.

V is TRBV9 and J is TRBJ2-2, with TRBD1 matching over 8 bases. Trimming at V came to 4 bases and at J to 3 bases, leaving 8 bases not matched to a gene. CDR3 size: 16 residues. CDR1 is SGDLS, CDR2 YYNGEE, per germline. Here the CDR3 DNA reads TGTGCCAGCAGCTTAGCCGGGACAGGTTACACCGGGGAGCTGTTTTTT. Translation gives CASSLAGTGYTGELFF.